A single sample is the source of the 23 T cell receptor beta chains below, sequenced in a study of glioma-infiltrating T cells. Amplification of TCR alpha and beta CDR3 regions from RNA used iRepertoire nested multiplex PCR. Each CDR3 protein gets one entry after TCRdb re-called the multiplex PCR reads with MiXCR. The repertoire holds 150,000 to 200,000 distinct CDR3 sequences, 32% seen once, with 20% to 25% in the top ten. Material for sequencing was glioma tissue, nonneoplastic brain tissue, or PBMCs (not recorded which). The receptors shown here come from a human donor with low-grade glioma or glioblastoma, undergoing nonglioma brain surgery, or in good health (not recorded which).

The chain recombines TRBV3-1 with TRBJ1-2; the D is unclear. Germline-derived CDR1 and CDR2 are LGHDT and YNNKEL (reference sequence). This CDR3 has 13 residues. CDR3 amino acids: CAGSPLGLYGYTF. For the CDR3, the DNA is TGTGCAGGCAGCCCGCTGGGCCTCTATGGCTACACCTTC.

Many counts were recorded for this clonotype. The rearrangement links TRBV7-2 to TRBJ2-7; no clear D gene. The CDR3 runs to 15 residues. V was shortened by 1 base and J by 2 bases, with 12 bases between the two germline ends. Germline CDR1 is SGHTA and CDR2 is FQGNSA. Here the CDR3 DNA reads TGTGCCAGCAGCTTAGGGCCAGCAACCACCTACGAGCAGTACTTC. Its translation is CASSLGPATTYEQYF.

There are a few counts of this clonotype. The chain has TRBV7-3 and TRBJ2-1; perhaps TRBD2 as D (6 bases). The germline CDR1 and CDR2 sequences are SGHTA and FQGTGA. The ends were cut back, 4 bases at V and 6 bases at J, with 13 bases in the middle. The CDR3 contains 14 residues. The CDR3 here is CASSSPGGANEQFF. The CDR3 DNA follows: TGTGCCAGCAGCTCGCCCGGAGGGGCCAATGAGCAGTTCTTC.

A few counts support this clonotype. The J gene is TRBJ2-3, the V gene TRBV5-4, with unresolved D. Trimming stripped 0 bases from V and 2 bases from J, with 13 bases between. The CDR3 consists of 16 residues. Germline V gene data show CDR1 as SGHNT and CDR2 as YYREEE (reference sequence). CDR3 residues: CASSLARTRATDTQYF. The CDR3 nucleotides are TGTGCCAGCAGCTTGGCCCGGACGCGAGCCACAGATACGCAGTATTTT.

This clonotype was counted at least ten times. The V gene is TRBV7-2, the J gene TRBJ1-1; possible D gene TRBD1, 5 bases. The V end was cut by 4 bases, the J end by 1 base, with 7 bases between. Germline CDR1 is SGHTA and CDR2 is FQGNSA. This CDR3 contains 13 residues. CDR3 DNA: TGTGCCAGCAGCTCCGACAGGAACACTGAAGCTTTCTTT. This codes for CASSSDRNTEAFF.

Ten or more counts support this clonotype. The chain recombines TRBV6-2 or TRBV6-3 with TRBJ2-7; D is unresolved. The germline V gene encodes CDR1 MNHEY and CDR2 SVGEGT. V was trimmed by 2 bases and J by 3 bases, leaving 8 bases between them. This CDR3 contains 13 residues. DNA for the CDR3: TGTGCCAGCAGTTACATTTTGGGCTACGAGCAGTACTTC. It specifies CASSYILGYEQYF.

The V gene is TRBV27, the J gene TRBJ1-5; TRBD1 aligns across 10 bases. Losses at the gene ends were 6 bases for V and 8 bases for J; bases not matched to a gene: 7. Per the germline V gene, CDR1 is MNHEY and CDR2 is SMNVEV (reference sequence). The CDR3 runs to 14 residues. The CDR3 nucleotides read TGTGCCAGCAGACCGGGACAGGGGAACGAGCCCCAGCATTTT. Its protein product is CASRPGQGNEPQHF.

This clonotype was seen ten or more times. This sequence joins TRBV19 and TRBJ1-1; the D is unclear. This CDR3 region has 11 residues. V lost 6 bases and J 3 bases, leaving 5 bases between the germline ends. CDR1 is LNHDA, CDR2 SQIVND, per germline (reference sequence). CDR3 nucleotide sequence: TGTGCCAGTAGCCTTGACACTGAAGCTTTCTTT. Protein product: CASSLDTEAFF. The complete variable domain, with remaining parts taken from reference TRBV19 and TRBJ1-1, reads DGGITQSPKYLFRKEGQNVTLSCEQNLNHDAMYWYRQDPGQGLRLIYYSQIVNDFQKGDIAEGYSVSREKKESFPLTVTSAQKNPTAFYLCASSLDTEAFFGQGTRLTVV.

The chain uses TRBV3-1 and TRBJ2-1; 7 bases line up with TRBD1. CDR1 and CDR2 from the germline V gene are LGHDT and YNNKEL (reference sequence). The V and J ends lost 1 base and 8 bases, in that order; junction bases with no gene match: 14. This CDR3 comprises 17 residues. CDR3 residues: CASSQVSPGQSADEQFF. The CDR3 DNA sequence: TGTGCCAGCAGCCAAGTCTCTCCGGGACAGAGTGCCGATGAGCAGTTCTTC.

The genes are TRBV19 and TRBJ2-3; D ambiguous. Germline V lookup: CDR1 LNHDA, CDR2 SQIVND (reference sequence). The length of the CDR3 is 14 residues. Trimming cost V 6 bases and J 1 base, with 11 bases left between them. DNA for the CDR3: TGTGCCAGTAGCACCTACACGGGCACAGATACGCAGTATTTT. This encodes CASSTYTGTDTQYF.

The chain is built from TRBV4-3 and TRBJ2-3; D call uncertain. Germline V gives CDR1 LGHNA, CDR2 YSLEER. V was cut by 0 bases and J by 3 bases, with 13 bases left in between. The CDR3 covers 16 residues. CDR3 bases: TGCGCCAGCAGCCAAGAAAACCTTTATGAGACAGATACGCAGTATTTT. This sequence encodes CASSQENLYETDTQYF.

The chain combines TRBV19 with TRBJ2-7, with D perhaps matching TRBD1 (5 bases). This CDR3 region has 13 residues. The germline CDR1 and CDR2 sequences are LNHDA and SQIVND (reference sequence). Trimming cost V 7 bases and J 2 bases, with 12 bases left between them. Written as DNA, the CDR3 is TGTGCCAGTAAGGAAGGGGAAACCTACGAGCAGTACTTC. It yields the protein CASKEGETYEQYF.

This clonotype came up many times. V is TRBV29-1 and J is TRBJ1-1; 9 bases match TRBD1. This CDR3 comprises 17 residues. The V segment lost 0 bases and the J segment 2 bases; nucleotides outside the gene matches: 10. The germline V gene has CDR1 SQVTM and CDR2 ANQGSEA. The CDR3 nucleotides are TGCAGCGTTGAAGATCTATACACAGGGGGCTTAAACACTGAAGCTTTCTTT. This codes for CSVEDLYTGGLNTEAFF.

Notes on this clonotype: At one end, the junction sequence differs from germline, possibly due to a read error. The chain carries TRBV7-3 and TRBJ1-1; D is possibly TRBD1 (5 bases). The CDR3 is made up of 14 amino acids. Germline values: CDR1 SGHTA, CDR2 FQGTGA. This CDR3 reads CAGSAGRTSTEAFF. CDR3 DNA: TGTGCCGGCAGTGCGGGACGGACTAGCACTGAAGCTTTCTTT.

The J gene is TRBJ2-7, the V gene TRBV6-1; 10 nucleotides match TRBD2. This CDR3 region has 12 residues. CDR1 and CDR2 from the germline V gene are MNHNS and SASEGT. After removal of 7 bases from V and 6 bases from J, the junction contained 3 bases not matched to a gene. DNA for the CDR3: TGTGCCAGCACTAGCGGGAGTGGCGAGCAGTACTTC. The encoded protein is CASTSGSGEQYF.

In this sample, this clonotype turned up many times. This chain connects TRBV19 to TRBJ2-7; D gene uncertain. The CDR3 extends over 13 amino acids. The V and J ends lost 3 bases and 4 bases respectively, with 10 bases between them. Germline V gene lookup returns CDR1 LNHDA and CDR2 SQIVND (reference sequence). CDR3 protein: CASSIRYDYEQYF. In nucleotides, the CDR3 is TGTGCCAGTAGTATCCGTTATGATTACGAGCAGTACTTC. Supplemented by reference TRBV19 and TRBJ2-7, the full variable domain reads DGGITQSPKYLFRKEGQNVTLSCEQNLNHDAMYWYRQDPGQGLRLIYYSQIVNDFQKGDIAEGYSVSREKKESFPLTVTSAQKNPTAFYLCASSIRYDYEQYFGPGTRLTVT.

This clonotype was picked up a small number of times. The chain couples TRBV19 to TRBJ2-4; D may be TRBD1 or TRBD2 (5 bases each). V dropped 3 bases and J dropped 7 bases, with 7 bases sitting between them. This CDR3 has 12 residues. The germline V gene encodes CDR1 LNHDA and CDR2 SQIVND (reference sequence). The CDR3 DNA reads TGTGCCAGTAGTATGGGGGTTAACATTCAGTACTTC. It codes for CASSMGVNIQYF. Full variable domain (outside the CDR3, taken from reference TRBV19 and TRBJ2-4): DGGITQSPKYLFRKEGQNVTLSCEQNLNHDAMYWYRQDPGQGLRLIYYSQIVNDFQKGDIAEGYSVSREKKESFPLTVTSAQKNPTAFYLCASSMGVNIQYFGAGTRLSVL.

This clonotype was detected only a few times. V is TRBV19 and J is TRBJ2-4, with TRBD2 identical over 13 bases. The CDR3 contains 17 residues. Germline V lookup: CDR1 LNHDA, CDR2 SQIVND (reference sequence). V shed 4 bases, J shed 6 bases, and the junction held 9 bases outside the gene matches. The CDR3 coding sequence is TGTGCCAGTAGTACCAGGACTAGCGGGAGAGTTAGAAACATTCAGTACTTC. It translates to CASSTRTSGRVRNIQYF.

The genes are TRBV9 and TRBJ1-4; TRBD1 aligns across 10 bases. After removal of 3 bases from V and 5 bases from J, the junction contained 4 bases not matched to a gene. The germline gives CDR1 SGDLS, CDR2 YYNGEE. CDR3 length: 15 amino acids. The CDR3 DNA follows: TGTGCCAGCAGCGGACCGGGACAGGGGAATGAAAAACTGTTTTTT. Residues: CASSGPGQGNEKLFF.

This chain links TRBV2 with TRBJ1-6; possibly TRBD1 for D (6 bases). Looked up from germline, CDR1 is SNHLY and CDR2 is FYNNEI. The ends were cut back, 8 bases at V and 3 bases at J, with 17 bases in the middle. The length of the CDR3 is 16 residues. The CDR3 coding sequence is TGTGCCAGCCGGGACACGGGGGTTGTCTATAATTCACCCCTCCACTTT. Translating it yields CASRDTGVVYNSPLHF.

The sample holds many counts of this clonotype. The rearrangement uses TRBV5-5 and TRBJ1-5; no reliable D call. Germline-derived CDR1 and CDR2 are SGHKS and YYEKEE (reference sequence). The CDR3 length is 15 residues. The V and J ends lost 0 bases and 3 bases respectively, with 10 bases between them. The CDR3 protein is CASSLGQPPNQPQHF. Here the CDR3 DNA reads TGTGCCAGCAGCTTGGGACAACCACCCAATCAGCCCCAGCATTTT. Full variable domain (outside the CDR3, taken from reference TRBV5-5 and TRBJ1-5): DAGVTQSPTHLIKTRGQQVTLRCSPISGHKSVSWYQQVLGQGPQFIFQYYEKEERGRGNFPDRFSARQFPNYSSELNVNALLLGDSALYLCASSLGQPPNQPQHFGDGTRLSIL.

This clonotype was seen more than once but under ten times. The chain recombines TRBV30 with TRBJ1-1; perhaps TRBD1 as D (5 bases). The CDR3 sequence is 13 residues long. Trimming shortened V by 0 bases and J by 5 bases, and 10 bases separated the two germline ends. Germline values: CDR1 GTSNPN, CDR2 SVGIG (reference sequence). The CDR3 here is CAWSVLGETEAFF. DNA for the CDR3: TGTGCCTGGAGTGTATTGGGGGAAACTGAAGCTTTCTTT.

There are a few counts of this clonotype. The chain employs TRBV29-1 and TRBJ2-7; 7 bases are shared with TRBD1. This CDR3 contains 14 residues. Germline trimming cut 6 bases from V and 1 base from J; bases unmatched to any gene: 9. CDR1 and CDR2 (germline): SQVTM, ANQGSEA. CDR3 sequence: CSVARQGRSYEQYF. The CDR3 DNA is TGCAGCGTCGCAAGACAGGGAAGGTCCTACGAGCAGTACTTC.